This T cell receptor beta chain was retrieved from a study of shared clonotypes between healthy human individuals. On the study more broadly: Researchers assigned three CD4 naive, three CD4 memory, two CD8 naive and one CD8 memory plate to each donor.

In the case of this clone: Its cognate antigen is unknown.

The study's findings and limits: Generally, naive subsets (rather than memory subsets) showed larger estimated richness. Represented diversity, genetic and exposure-history alike, was limited by few donors.

Libraries were prepared by immunoSEQ multiplex PCR; TCRdb keeps only in-frame clonotypes and omits some of them. The table lists around 720,000 clones, 73% of them singletons, with around 1.8% in the top ten. Sequenced sample: memory CD4+ T cells sorted from blood. The subset: CD45RA-negative fraction. This receptor was obtained from a woman under 40 in good health.

The CDR3 sequence is CASTHSASGNEQYF. In DNA form, the CDR3 reads TGTGCCAGTACTCACTCCGCTAGCGGGAACGAGCAGTACTTC. This sequence joins TRBV19 and TRBJ2-7, with TRBD2 matching over 9 bases. The germline CDR1 and CDR2 sequences are LNHDA and SQIVND (reference sequence). This CDR3 contains 14 residues. Trimming cost V 7 bases and J 5 bases; bases outside gene matches: 9.